The sample holds many counts of the clone carrying this T cell receptor beta chain. What it binds is unknown. The TCR alpha and TCR beta cDNA libraries, bearing sample barcodes and UMIs, were generated by 5'RACE using constant-segment primers. TCRdb re-called the 5' RACE reads with MiXCR, one entry per CDR3 protein. This sample has about 300,000 distinct CDR3 sequences, with 15% to 20% found just once. The trim removed 5 bases at V and 1 base at J, leaving 5 bases unmatched. This CDR3 is built from 15 residues. CDR1 is SGHTA, CDR2 FQGNSA, per germline. The sample belongs to a study of T-cell memory formation after mild COVID-19. Study summary: TCR clustering was largely donor specific. Study-wide results and limits: Balance between CD4 and CD8 was seen in clones contracting day 15 to 85, and a CD4+ lean was seen in later expanders. Mainly in CM and EM were contracting CD4+ clones; CD8+ were in EMRA.

This TCR derives from a young man who had mild COVID-19 (a few samples of this study predate the infection). Cell type and time point are not known. The sequencing sample was made of PBMCs or a T cell subset sorted from them (not recorded which). This rearrangement joins TRBV7-2 to TRBJ2-3; 8 bases are shared with TRBD2. This chain's CDR3 is CASSAGTSRTDTQYF. Written as DNA, the CDR3 is TGTGCCAGCAGCGCCGGGACTAGTCGCACAGATACGCAGTATTTT.